This T cell receptor (beta chain) was documented in a study of blood T cell repertoires in COVID-19. This clone is a singleton in its sample. V was pared by 2 bases and J by 4 bases, with 14 bases between. The CDR3 consists of 15 residues. Germline V gene sequence: CDR1 KGHSH, CDR2 LQKENI. Per the authors' pipeline: Reference gene primers were amplified, and this amplification served to estimate nucleated cell counts. The assay was immunoSEQ multiplex PCR, and TCRdb's table has in-frame clones only and misses some. V and J calls and clone size are copied from that table; D and trimming were computed from the DNA. The sample contains around 26,000 clones, about 89% of which appear only once.

Sequenced: peripheral blood. The receptor comes from a man between 70 and 80 years old with active COVID-19. The V and J genes are TRBV18 and TRBJ2-5, with a tentative D call TRBD1 (6 bases). For the CDR3, the DNA is TGTGCCAGCTCACCAGGGACACCCATTAGAGAGACCCAGTACTTC. The encoded protein is CASSPGTPIRETQYF.